The TCR beta chain described here comes from a study of blood T cell repertoires in COVID-19. Profiling relied on immunoSEQ multiplex PCR, and the TCRdb table lists in-frame clones only, not all of them. The table records fewer than 150,000 clones, around 86% of them present only once. Sample: peripheral blood. This clonotype was obtained from a woman in her sixties or seventies with acute or convalescent COVID-19.

CDR3 DNA: TGTGCCTCTTACAGGGAGAACACTGAAGCTTTCTTT. Protein: CASYRENTEAFF. This chain uses TRBV7-8 with TRBJ1-1; perhaps TRBD1 as D (6 bases). V shed 11 bases and J shed 1 base, with 11 bases lying between them. The CDR3 extends over 12 amino acids. Germline CDR1 and CDR2: SGHVS and FQNEAQ.